This T cell receptor (beta chain) was recorded in a study of CD8+ T cells in alopecia areata. Study as a whole: The drug, tofacitinib, lasted 6 to 18 months, followed by 6 months off drug.

This clone was seen only a few times. The CDR3 consists of 14 residues. Germline-derived CDR1 and CDR2 are MDHEN and SYDVKM. J gave up 0 bases and V 5 bases, and 1 base lay outside the gene matches. Sequencing used cDNA as its template, made by extracting RNA and reverse transcribing it. The assay was immunoSEQ multiplex PCR, and TCRdb's table has in-frame clones only and misses some. Here the sample spans roughly 190,000 clones, around 56% being singletons. Specified treatment: oral pan-JAK inhibitor, 5-10 mg twice daily. This chain joins TRBV28 and TRBJ1-3; TRBD1 matches 7 bases. The clonotype comes from a human donor with alopecia areata. The sample here was CD4+ T cells sorted from blood, taken at week 4, from a patient treated with tofacitinib. The CDR3 loop is CASSPGGSGNTIYF. The CDR3 coding sequence is TGTGCCAGCAGTCCAGGGGGCTCTGGAAACACCATATATTTT.